A single sample gave rise to the 20 T cell receptor beta chains below, sequenced in a study of blood T cell repertoires in COVID-19. TCRdb's table, derived via immunoSEQ multiplex PCR, lists solely in-frame clones and lacks some. The data show approximately 240,000 clones, roughly 80% seen once. Sequencing was done on a sample of peripheral blood. The receptors come from a woman between 40 and 50 years old with active or convalescent COVID-19.

CDR3 region: CASSPRVRGQINTGELFF. The CDR3 nucleotides read TGTGCCAGCAGCCCCCGAGTGCGGGGGCAAATCAACACCGGGGAGCTGTTTTTT. The chain is built from TRBV14 and TRBJ2-2; the D gene is possibly TRBD2 (7 bases). Trimming took 4 bases from V and 2 from J, leaving 20 bases between them. The CDR3 is 18 amino acids. Germline-derived CDR1 and CDR2 are SGHDN and FVKESK. The full variable domain, rest sourced from reference TRBV14 and TRBJ2-2, is EAGVTQFPSHSVIEKGQTVTLRCDPISGHDNLYWYRRVMGKEIKFLLHFVKESKQDESGMPNNRFLAERTGGTYSTLKVQPAELEDSGVYFCASSPRVRGQINTGELFFGEGSRLTVL.

The V and J genes are TRBV2 and TRBJ1-1; a possible D gene is TRBD1 (6 bases). The CDR3 spans 16 residues. V dropped 7 bases and J dropped 5 bases, with 23 bases sitting between them. CDR1 and CDR2 from the germline V gene are SNHLY and FYNNEI. CDR3 in amino acids: CASTPWEGGGGTEAFF. The CDR3 DNA sequence: TGTGCCAGCACCCCTTGGGAGGGGGGAGGAGGGACTGAAGCTTTCTTT.

V gene TRBV5-1 combines with J gene TRBJ1-1; TRBD1 matches at 9 bases. The V segment lost 0 bases and the J segment 5 bases; nucleotides outside the gene matches: 5. Looked up from germline, CDR1 is SGHRS and CDR2 is YFSETQ. The CDR3 is made up of 15 amino acids. CDR3 amino acids: CASSLETGGKTEAFF. CDR3 nucleotides: TGCGCCAGCAGCTTGGAGACAGGGGGGAAAACTGAAGCTTTCTTT.

V usage is TRBV7-9 and J usage is TRBJ2-5; the match to TRBD2 covers 9 bases. Germline assignment: CDR1 SEHNR and CDR2 FQNEAQ (reference sequence). V was pared by 5 bases and J by 5 bases, with 6 bases of the junction left unmatched. The CDR3 covers 14 residues. The CDR3 bases are TGTGCCAGCAGCAGTCAGCGGGGGGAGGAGACCCAGTACTTC. Its translation: CASSSQRGEETQYF.

The gene calls are TRBV6-2 or TRBV6-3 and TRBJ1-5; D might be TRBD1 (6 bases). Trimming shortened V by 4 bases and J by 0 bases, and 13 bases separated the two germline ends. The length of the CDR3 is 16 residues. Germline CDR1 MNHEY, CDR2 SVGEGT. The CDR3 reads CASSSDRIISNQPQHF. The CDR3 region has the DNA TGTGCCAGCAGTTCAGACAGGATCATTAGCAATCAGCCCCAGCATTTT.

The V and J genes are TRBV28 and TRBJ2-3, with a possible D match to TRBD2 (6 bases). Looked up from germline, CDR1 is MDHEN and CDR2 is SYDVKM. V was shortened by 3 bases and J by 0 bases, with 16 bases between the two germline ends. The CDR3 is made up of 17 amino acids. CDR3 loop: CASSFSWRESSTDTQYF. CDR3 DNA: TGTGCCAGCAGTTTTTCTTGGAGGGAATCTAGCACAGATACGCAGTATTTT.

V and J are TRBV5-1 and TRBJ2-5; D ambiguous. The CDR3 totals 14 residues. The germline V gene encodes CDR1 SGHRS and CDR2 YFSETQ. V shed 1 base and J shed 2 bases, with 9 bases lying between them. CDR3 coding DNA: TGCGCCAGCAGCTTGAACCAGAATCAAGAGACCCAGTACTTC. Protein sequence: CASSLNQNQETQYF.

The chain employs TRBV6-1 and TRBJ2-7; 7 bases fit TRBD2. V dropped 1 base and J dropped 3; count of bases not matched to a gene: 3. Germline CDR1 reads MNHNS; CDR2 reads SASEGT. CDR3 length: 14 amino acids. The CDR3, as DNA: TGTGCCAGCAGTGAAGTCTGGACTAGCTACGAGCAGTACTTC. This gives the protein CASSEVWTSYEQYF.

In DNA form, the CDR3 reads TGTGCCAGCAGCGCTCTAGGACTGCTCAATCAGCCCCAGCATTTT. Amino acids: CASSALGLLNQPQHF. The V gene is TRBV2, the J gene TRBJ1-5; no reliable D call. This CDR3 is 15 amino acids long. The V end was cut by 6 bases, the J end by 3 bases, with 15 bases between. Germline CDR1 SNHLY, CDR2 FYNNEI. Complete variable domain (other parts from reference TRBV2 and TRBJ1-5): EPEVTQTPSHQVTQMGQEVILRCVPISNHLYFYWYRQILGQKVEFLVSFYNNEISEKSEIFDDQFSVERPDGSNFTLKIRSTKLEDSAMYFCASSALGLLNQPQHFGDGTRLSIL.

This sequence joins TRBV7-9 and TRBJ1-1, with unresolved D. CDR3 length: 12 amino acids. Germline CDR1 is SEHNR and CDR2 is FQNEAQ (reference sequence). V gave up 4 bases and J gave up 1 base, with 4 bases separating them. CDR3 nucleotide sequence: TGTGCCAGCAGCTACACGAACACTGAAGCTTTCTTT. The encoded protein is CASSYTNTEAFF.

This chain joins TRBV6-5 and TRBJ1-3; D is undetermined. The V and J ends lost 2 bases and 4 bases respectively, with 12 bases between them. The CDR3 runs 15 residues. In germline, CDR1 is MNHEY, CDR2 SVGAGI. The CDR3 loop reads CASSYISPQGNTIYF. The CDR3 DNA is TGTGCCAGCAGTTACATATCCCCGCAGGGAAACACCATATATTTT.

The rearrangement links TRBV3-1 (or the pseudogene TRBV3-2) to TRBJ1-2; 8 bases are shared with TRBD1. V lost 0 bases to trimming and J lost 14 bases; unmatched junction nucleotides: 11. Germline CDR1 and CDR2: LGHDT and YNNKEL (reference sequence). CDR3 length: 14 residues. The CDR3 spells CASSQDRQGTGLTF. CDR3 DNA: TGTGCCAGCAGCCAAGACAGACAGGGGACCGGCCTAACCTTC.

V usage is TRBV7-9 and J usage is TRBJ1-1, with D tentatively TRBD1 (5 bases). The CDR3 runs to 14 residues. V was shortened by 5 bases and J by 0 bases, with 10 bases between the two germline ends. Germline V gene sequence: CDR1 SEHNR, CDR2 FQNEAQ (reference sequence). The CDR3 spells CASSPARVNTEAFF. In DNA, the CDR3 is TGTGCCAGCAGCCCAGCCAGGGTGAACACTGAAGCTTTCTTT.

This chain uses TRBV14 with TRBJ2-5, with 9 bases lining up with TRBD2. Germline lookup yields CDR1 SGHDN and CDR2 FVKESK. The V and J ends lost 6 bases and 1 base, in that order; junction bases with no gene match: 6. The CDR3 contains 15 residues. Here the CDR3 reads CASSPLAGAQETQYF. The CDR3 DNA reads TGTGCCAGCAGTCCCTTAGCGGGGGCCCAAGAGACCCAGTACTTC.

The CDR3 here is CASIRQSWSEANVLTF. The DNA for the CDR3 is TGTGCCAGCATCAGACAGAGTTGGTCGGAGGCCAACGTCCTGACTTTC. The V and J genes are TRBV2 and TRBJ2-6; maybe TRBD1 (5 bases). There are 16 residues in the CDR3. The V and J ends lost 7 bases and 6 bases respectively, with 19 bases between them. The germline gives CDR1 SNHLY, CDR2 FYNNEI.

Ten or more counts support this clone. Other DNA variants within this sample encode the same CDR3. J is TRBJ2-3 and V is TRBV11-2, with TRBD2 identical over 10 bases. Germline assignment: CDR1 SGHAT and CDR2 FQNNGV. This CDR3 has 17 residues. Trimming took 0 bases from V and 2 from J; bases not matched to a gene: 5. The CDR3 DNA follows: TGTGCCAGCAGCTTAGATCCCCTAGCGGGGGCCACAGATACGCAGTATTTT. Translating it yields CASSLDPLAGATDTQYF.

The chain joins TRBV6-4 to TRBJ1-1, with 7 bases identical to TRBD1. Germline V CDR1 and CDR2: MRHNA, SNTAGT. V shed 0 bases and J 1 base; nucleotides not matched to a gene: 11. The CDR3 runs to 18 residues. This CDR3 is CASSDSAATGSGNTEAFF. In DNA form, the CDR3 reads TGTGCCAGCAGTGACTCCGCCGCGACAGGGTCAGGGAACACTGAAGCTTTCTTT.

This sequence joins TRBV3-1 (or the pseudogene TRBV3-2) and TRBJ1-2; TRBD1 agrees at 10 bases. The trim removed 4 bases at V and 10 bases at J, leaving 3 bases unmatched. The CDR3 runs to 12 residues. Germline CDR1 and CDR2: LGHDT and YNNKEL (reference sequence). This chain's CDR3 is CASSPGQGDYTF. CDR3 nucleotides: TGTGCCAGCAGCCCCGGACAGGGGGACTACACCTTC.

This chain links TRBV6-5 with TRBJ1-1, with D possibly matching TRBD1 (5 bases). The CDR3 runs 13 residues. CDR1 and CDR2 from the germline V gene are MNHEY and SVGAGI. Trimming left V 4 bases short and J 2 bases short, with 8 bases between. The CDR3 spells CASSFDRNTEAFF. In DNA, the CDR3 is TGTGCCAGCAGTTTTGACAGAAACACTGAAGCTTTCTTT.

The rearrangement links TRBV5-1 to TRBJ2-3; no reliable D call. CDR3 length equals 15 residues. The V gene lost 0 bases and the J gene lost 0 bases, with 8 bases spanning the gap. In germline, CDR1 is SGHRS, CDR2 YFSETQ. CDR3 region: CASSLGRRSTDTQYF. Here the CDR3 DNA reads TGCGCCAGCAGCTTGGGACGGCGGAGCACAGATACGCAGTATTTT.